The 20 T cell receptor beta chains listed next were all sequenced from one sample in a study of cytomegalovirus exposure and HLA in healthy donors. It was with 60 Vbeta and 13 Jbeta primers that the PCR ran. Only in-frame clones appear in the TCRdb table, and some are missing; sequencing was by immunoSEQ multiplex PCR. The sample holds 180,000 or so clones, 82% seen once. Sequenced material: PBMCs. These receptors all come from a man aged 40-49 years in good health and CMV-seronegative.

This rearrangement joins TRBV11-3 to TRBJ2-3, with 9 bases that match TRBD2. V lost 4 bases, J lost 7 bases, and 6 bases stayed unmatched. Germline V gives CDR1 SGHNT, CDR2 YENEEA. There are 14 residues in the CDR3. This chain's CDR3 is CASSSRLAGNTQYF. The DNA for the CDR3 is TGTGCCAGCAGCTCTAGGCTAGCGGGAAATACGCAGTATTTT.

DNA of the CDR3: TGCGCCAGCAGCCAAGCGACATTTTACAATGAGCAGTTCTTC. Protein: CASSQATFYNEQFF. The V and J genes are TRBV4-1 and TRBJ2-1; D uncertain. The V gene lost 1 base and the J gene lost 4 bases, with 8 bases spanning the gap. The CDR3 has 14 residues. The germline gives CDR1 MGHRA, CDR2 YSYEKL.

This chain links TRBV4-3 with TRBJ2-2; D is uncertain. Germline CDR1 reads LGHNA; CDR2 reads YSLEER. Trimming left V 0 bases short and J 1 base short, with 12 bases between. This CDR3 has 17 amino acids. CDR3 sequence reads: CASSQDYRRRNTGELFF. The CDR3 region has the DNA TGCGCCAGCAGCCAAGATTACCGGCGGCGGAACACCGGGGAGCTGTTTTTT.

The V gene is TRBV2, the J gene TRBJ1-2; no definite D call. Germline values: CDR1 SNHLY, CDR2 FYNNEI. The CDR3 runs 14 residues. V was trimmed by 2 bases and J by 8 bases, leaving 15 bases between them. This CDR3 reads CASSERRPWEGYTF. DNA for the CDR3: TGTGCCAGCAGTGAAAGGAGGCCATGGGAGGGCTACACCTTC.

This clone appeared a single time. The genes are TRBV5-5 and TRBJ1-6; 8 bases fit TRBD1. V lost 2 bases and J lost 3; bases outside the gene matches: 1. The CDR3 runs to 15 residues. Per germline, CDR1 SGHKS and CDR2 YYEKEE (reference sequence). CDR3 nucleotides: TGTGCCAGCAGCTTTGGGACAGGCTATAATTCACCCCTCCACTTT. Translation: CASSFGTGYNSPLHF.

In its sample, this clone was seen a few times. The chain is built from TRBV19 and TRBJ2-1, with 11 bases identical to TRBD1. Germline CDR1 is LNHDA and CDR2 is SQIVND (reference sequence). This CDR3 spans 16 amino acids. After removal of 5 bases from V and 8 bases from J, the junction contained 11 bases not matched to a gene. In DNA form, the CDR3 reads TGTGCCAGTAGTCCTCAGGACAGGGGGCAGAAGGATGAGCAGTTCTTC. Translating gives CASSPQDRGQKDEQFF.

This clone occurred once. The chain recombines TRBV28 with TRBJ2-3; the D is unclear. The length of the CDR3 is 15 residues. Germline CDR1 is MDHEN and CDR2 is SYDVKM. V was shortened by 6 bases and J by 1 base, with 14 bases between the two germline ends. The DNA of the CDR3 is TGTGCCAGCAGCTCTTACAGTGATGGCACAGATACGCAGTATTTT. It is translated as CASSSYSDGTDTQYF.

The chain carries TRBV25-1 and TRBJ2-2, with 8 bases that match TRBD1. Per germline, CDR1 MGHDK and CDR2 SYGVNS. This CDR3 comprises 15 residues. J was trimmed by 5 bases and V by 11 bases; bases with no gene match: 13. The CDR3 here is CASQGAGLRTGELFF. The CDR3, as DNA: TGTGCCTCCCAGGGGGCAGGGCTTAGGACCGGGGAGCTGTTTTTT.

J is TRBJ2-1 and V is TRBV30; D is unresolved. Germline V lookup: CDR1 GTSNPN, CDR2 SVGIG (reference sequence). The V end was cut by 7 bases, the J end by 0 bases, with 7 bases between. The CDR3 has 12 amino acids. The CDR3: CASSVSYNEQFF. The CDR3 DNA reads as TGTGCCTCAAGCGTCTCCTACAATGAGCAGTTCTTC.

The CDR3 protein is CASSGNRGNTEAFF. Written as DNA, the CDR3 is TGTGCCAGCAGTGGTAACAGGGGGAACACTGAAGCTTTCTTT. The chain links TRBV2 to TRBJ1-1, with TRBD1 matching over 7 bases. The CDR3 is made up of 14 amino acids. Germline loops: CDR1 SNHLY, CDR2 FYNNEI. After removal of 4 bases from V and 1 base from J, the junction contained 3 bases not matched to a gene.

This sequence joins TRBV19 and TRBJ2-1, with 15 bases lining up with TRBD2. Trimming at V came to 7 bases and at J to 5 bases, leaving 15 bases not matched to a gene. The CDR3 has 19 amino acids. From germline, CDR1 is LNHDA and CDR2 SQIVND (reference sequence). The CDR3 DNA is TGTGCCAGTACCGGTCGCTTCGGACTAGCGGGAGGGCGGAACAATGAGCAGTTCTTC. Amino acid sequence: CASTGRFGLAGGRNNEQFF.

The chain uses TRBV6-1 and TRBJ1-1, with a weak D call TRBD1 (5 bases). Germline V CDR1 and CDR2: MNHNS, SASEGT. CDR3 length equals 13 residues. V gave up 7 bases and J gave up 7 bases, with 16 bases separating them. The CDR3 region is CASIRLGGFEAFF. The CDR3 nucleotides read TGTGCCAGCATTAGGTTGGGGGGATTTGAAGCTTTCTTT.

The chain is built from TRBV7-9 and TRBJ1-1; D perhaps matches TRBD1 (6 bases). Germline assignment: CDR1 SEHNR and CDR2 FQNEAQ (reference sequence). This CDR3 contains 13 residues. The V end was cut by 5 bases, the J end by 1 base, with 8 bases between. Here the CDR3 reads CASSPGQNTEAFF. In DNA form, the CDR3 reads TGTGCCAGCAGCCCGGGACAGAACACTGAAGCTTTCTTT. Together with reference TRBV7-9 and TRBJ1-1, the CDR3 gives the full variable domain: DTGVSQNPRHKITKRGQNVTFRCDPISEHNRLYWYRQTLGQGPEFLTYFQNEAQLEKSRLLSDRFSAERPKGSFSTLEIQRTEQGDSAMYLCASSPGQNTEAFFGQGTRLTVV.

This rearrangement joins TRBV6-6 to TRBJ2-1; D ambiguous. The germline V and J ends were trimmed by 2 bases and 7 bases, with 6 bases remaining between them. Germline V gives CDR1 MNHNY, CDR2 SVGAGI (reference sequence). The CDR3 is made up of 12 amino acids. CDR3 sequence: CASSYVLNEQFF. The CDR3 DNA reads as TGTGCCAGCAGTTACGTTCTTAATGAGCAGTTCTTC.

The chain carries TRBV9 and TRBJ2-2; D perhaps matches TRBD2 (7 bases). The CDR3 has 17 residues. The germline V gene has CDR1 SGDLS and CDR2 YYNGEE. Trimming removed 3 bases at V and 0 bases at J, with 15 bases between. CDR3 protein: CASSARSGDTNTGELFF. The DNA for the CDR3 is TGTGCCAGCAGCGCCAGAAGCGGGGACACGAACACCGGGGAGCTGTTTTTT.

In this sample, this clone turned up once. The chain employs TRBV19 and TRBJ2-7; D is perhaps TRBD2 (6 bases). Per the germline V gene, CDR1 is LNHDA and CDR2 is SQIVND (reference sequence). The CDR3 runs 14 residues. V was cut by 6 bases and J by 5 bases, with 17 bases left in between. CDR3 bases: TGTGCCAGTAGCCGGAGGGCCTTGAGTGACGAGCAGTACTTC. It translates to CASSRRALSDEQYF.

The V call is TRBV7-2, the J call TRBJ2-7; D is uncertain. Trimming shortened V by 4 bases and J by 1 base, and 14 bases separated the two germline ends. Per the germline V gene, CDR1 is SGHTA and CDR2 is FQGNSA. The length of the CDR3 is 15 residues. The CDR3 coding sequence is TGTGCCAGCAGCTCCCTTCCTTCCCGTTCCTACGAGCAGTACTTC. Translating gives CASSSLPSRSYEQYF.

The V gene is TRBV15, the J gene TRBJ2-3; D possibly corresponds to TRBD2 (6 bases). This CDR3 comprises 14 residues. V shed 4 bases and J shed 0 bases, with 8 bases lying between them. Germline assignment: CDR1 LNHNV and CDR2 YYDKDF (reference sequence). The CDR3 bases are TGTGCCACCAGCACTGGGACTAGCACAGATACGCAGTATTTT. It translates to CATSTGTSTDTQYF. The full variable domain, its missing parts supplied by reference TRBV15 and TRBJ2-3, is DAMVIQNPRYQVTQFGKPVTLSCSQTLNHNVMYWYQQKSSQAPKLLFHYYDKDFNNEADTPDNFQSRRPNTSFCFLDIRSPGLGDTAMYLCATSTGTSTDTQYFGPGTRLTVL.

The chain couples TRBV6-1 to TRBJ2-7; 10 bases fit TRBD1. The CDR3 covers 13 residues. CDR1 is MNHNS and CDR2 is SASEGT in the germline V gene. V lost 7 bases, J lost 5 bases, and 5 bases stayed unmatched. The DNA of the CDR3 is TGTGCCAGCACGGGACAGGGGATGGACGAGCAGTACTTC. Its protein product is CASTGQGMDEQYF.

The chain couples TRBV5-1 to TRBJ2-7, with 13 bases identical to TRBD2. The germline gives CDR1 SGHRS, CDR2 YFSETQ. The CDR3 is 14 amino acids. The junction had 6 bases not matched to a gene; V was cut back by 5 bases and J by 7 bases. CDR3 region: CASRGTSGMWEQYF. CDR3 DNA: TGCGCCAGCAGGGGGACTAGCGGGATGTGGGAGCAGTACTTC. The full variable domain, in which reference TRBV5-1 and TRBJ2-7 provide the parts outside the CDR3, is KAGVTQTPRYLIKTRGQQVTLSCSPISGHRSVSWYQQTPGQGLQFLFEYFSETQRNKGNFPGRFSGRQFSNSRSEMNVSTLELGDSALYLCASRGTSGMWEQYFGPGTRLTVT.